This is a list of T cell receptor beta chains from one sample in a study of control samples from healthy donors and cancer patients. Some clones are missing from TCRdb's copy, which holds only in-frame ones; the method was immunoSEQ multiplex PCR. The sample yields roughly 92,000 clones, roughly nine tenths seen once. Material: blood. The receptor set was obtained from a woman aged 55-69 years in good health. Each CDR3 is given with its conserved first and last residue. A D gene is named only where the DNA matches it firmly.

D: NA
V: TRBV5-1
CDR3: CASSKGQFDGYTF

D: NA
V: TRBV30
CDR3: CAWSIGAGRGTGELFF

D: NA
V: TRBV7-2
CDR3: CASSLSLASDEQYF

D: NA
V: TRBV28
CDR3: CASSFRGTGANVLTF

D: NA
V: TRBV11-3
CDR3: CASSPDPNEQFF

D: NA
V: TRBV6-2/TRBV6-3
CDR3: CASSYRVRNSPLHF

D: NA
V: TRBV6-2/TRBV6-3
CDR3: CASSTSRLGGNQPQHF

D: TRBD2
V: TRBV6-6
CDR3: CASSLLAGQRNEQFF

D: NA
V: TRBV3-1/TRBV3-2
CDR3: CASSQDLILPPEQFF

D: TRBD2
V: TRBV6-6
CDR3: CASSFRTSGRSDTQYF

D: NA
V: TRBV6-5
CDR3: CASSPRTEQNTEAFF

D: NA
V: TRBV7-6
CDR3: CASSPSQNQPQHF

D: TRBD1
V: TRBV7-9
CDR3: CASSLDGTGEISGELFF

D: NA
V: TRBV21-1
CDR3: CASSKLWRLGWGIAQYF

D: NA
V: TRBV2
CDR3: CASDDDAGEKLFF

D: NA
V: TRBV6-2/TRBV6-3
CDR3: CASSYLSASNYGYTF

D: NA
V: TRBV28
CDR3: CASSSPHPGLTYNEQFF

D: NA
V: TRBV5-6
CDR3: CASSSLVTQYF